This section outlines one T cell receptor (beta chain) sequence together with its context. The data derive from a study of PD-L1 blockade in urothelial cancer. The templates were synthetic TCR analogs, and they were spiked into each PCR. Assay used: immunoSEQ multiplex PCR; TCRdb lists only in-frame clones, some missing. The sample has some 120,000 clones; about 82% are singletons. The time point was: peripheral blood 6 weeks after treatment start. The sequencing here drew on PBMCs, taken around atezolizumab (anti-PD-L1) treatment. This receptor was identified in a man aged 45-60 years with urothelial cancer.

In nucleotides, the CDR3 is TGTGCCAGCAGGCGGGAGTACGGCAATCAGCCCCAGCATTTT. It encodes CASRREYGNQPQHF. The chain employs TRBV6-1 and TRBJ1-5; no clear D. The CDR3 totals 14 residues. Germline lookup yields CDR1 MNHNS and CDR2 SASEGT. V gave up 6 bases and J gave up 2 bases, with 11 bases separating them.